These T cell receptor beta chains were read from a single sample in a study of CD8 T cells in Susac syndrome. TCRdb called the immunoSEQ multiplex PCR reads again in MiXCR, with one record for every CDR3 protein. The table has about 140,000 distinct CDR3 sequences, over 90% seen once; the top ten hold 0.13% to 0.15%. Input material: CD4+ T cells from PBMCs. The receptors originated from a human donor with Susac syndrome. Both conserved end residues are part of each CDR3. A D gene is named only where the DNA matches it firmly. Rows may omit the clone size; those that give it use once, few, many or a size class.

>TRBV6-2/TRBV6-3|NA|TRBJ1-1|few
CASSYFTGGTEAFF
TGTGCCAGCAGTTACTTTACAGGAGGCACTGAAGCTTTCTTT
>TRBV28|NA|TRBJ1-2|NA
CASSPGQTPTEGYTF
TGTGCCAGCAGTCCCGGACAGACACCCACGGAAGGCTACACCTTC
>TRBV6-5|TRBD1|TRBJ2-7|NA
CASSYSTGGLYEQYF
TGTGCCAGCAGTTACTCGACAGGGGGCCTCTACGAGCAGTACTTC
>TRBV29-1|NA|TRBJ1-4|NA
CSVGGREKLFF
TGCAGCGTTGGAGGCAGGGAAAAACTGTTTTTT
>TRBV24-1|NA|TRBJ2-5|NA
CATSDLGRDEETQYF
TGTGCCACCAGTGATTTGGGCAGGGACGAAGAGACCCAGTACTTC
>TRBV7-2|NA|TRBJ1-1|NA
CASSLDRSGGTEAFF
TGTGCCAGCAGCTTAGACCGATCGGGGGGCACTGAAGCTTTCTTT
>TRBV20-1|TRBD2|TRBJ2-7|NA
CSAREGLAGSSYEQYF
TGCAGTGCTAGGGAGGGACTAGCGGGATCCTCCTACGAGCAGTACTTC
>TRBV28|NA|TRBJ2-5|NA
CASSPTDRHEETQYF
TGTGCCAGCAGTCCTACAGACAGACACGAAGAGACCCAGTACTTC
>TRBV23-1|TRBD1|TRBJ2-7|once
CASSHRGRSSYEQYF
TGCGCCAGCAGTCATAGGGGGCGATCCTCCTACGAGCAGTACTTC
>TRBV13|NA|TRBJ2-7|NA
CASSSWDSRRGQYF
TGTGCCAGCAGCTCCTGGGACAGTAGGCGGGGGCAGTACTTC
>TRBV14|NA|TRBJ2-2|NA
CASSQAQFDGELFF
TGTGCCAGCAGCCAAGCACAGTTTGACGGGGAGCTGTTTTTT
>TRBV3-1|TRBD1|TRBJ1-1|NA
CASRLGGHTEAFF
TGTGCCAGCAGACTAGGGGGCCACACTGAAGCTTTCTTT
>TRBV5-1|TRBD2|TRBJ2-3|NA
CASSRGLAGDRTDTQYF
TGCGCCAGCAGCCGGGGACTAGCGGGGGACCGCACAGATACGCAGTATTTT
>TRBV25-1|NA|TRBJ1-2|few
CASSPSNYGYTF
TGTGCCAGCAGTCCTTCTAACTATGGCTACACCTTC
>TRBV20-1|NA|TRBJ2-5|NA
CSAGTETQYF
TGCAGTGCAGGCACGGAGACCCAGTACTTC
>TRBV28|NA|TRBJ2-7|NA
CASSSLRLGEQYF
TGTGCCAGCAGTTCTCTCAGGCTGGGAGAGCAGTACTTC
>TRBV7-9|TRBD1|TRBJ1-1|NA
CASSFDRGSTEAFF
TGTGCCAGCAGCTTTGACAGGGGGAGCACTGAAGCTTTCTTT
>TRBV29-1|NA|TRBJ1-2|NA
CSVVKSPGSYTF
TGCAGCGTTGTGAAATCCCCCGGGAGCTACACCTTC
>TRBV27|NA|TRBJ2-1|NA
CASTTLPGAYNEQFF
TGTGCCAGCACTACCCTCCCGGGTGCCTACAATGAGCAGTTCTTC
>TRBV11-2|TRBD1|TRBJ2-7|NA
CASSHNRGEQYF
TGTGCCAGCAGCCATAACAGGGGCGAGCAGTACTTC
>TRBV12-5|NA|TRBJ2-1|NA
CASGPRDEQFF
TGTGCTAGTGGCCCGAGAGATGAGCAGTTCTTC
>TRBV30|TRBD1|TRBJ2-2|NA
CAWDRGYRATGELFF
TGTGCCTGGGACAGGGGGTATCGGGCCACCGGGGAGCTGTTTTTT
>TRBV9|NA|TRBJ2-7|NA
CASSVATPSYEQYF
TGTGCCAGCAGCGTAGCTACCCCTAGCTACGAGCAGTACTTC
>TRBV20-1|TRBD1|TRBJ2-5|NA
CSASHPGGKETQYF
TGCAGTGCCTCGCACCCAGGGGGAAAGGAGACCCAGTACTTC
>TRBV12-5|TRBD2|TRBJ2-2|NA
CASGLSSGVGGELFF
TGTGCTAGTGGTTTGTCTAGCGGGGTAGGCGGGGAGCTGTTTTTT
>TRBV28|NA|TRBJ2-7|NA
CASSFWGATHEQYF
TGTGCCAGCAGTTTTTGGGGGGCGACCCACGAGCAGTACTTC
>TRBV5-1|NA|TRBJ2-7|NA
CASSLLGSYEQYF
TGCGCCAGCAGCTTGCTGGGATCCTACGAGCAGTACTTC
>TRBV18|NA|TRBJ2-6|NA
CASSPGGPGANVLTF
TGTGCCAGCTCACCTGGGGGACCTGGGGCCAACGTCCTGACTTTC
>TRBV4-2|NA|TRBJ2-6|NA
CASSQGGSSSSGANVLTF
TGTGCCAGCAGCCAGGGCGGGTCTTCAAGCTCTGGGGCCAACGTCCTGACTTTC
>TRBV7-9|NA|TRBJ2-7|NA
CASSLEVGEQYF
TGTGCCAGCAGCTTAGAGGTGGGTGAGCAGTACTTC
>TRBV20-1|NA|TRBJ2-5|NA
CSATKRPGSQETQYF
TGCAGTGCTACGAAGCGCCCGGGCAGCCAAGAGACCCAGTACTTC
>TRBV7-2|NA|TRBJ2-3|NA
CASSLGWVADTQYF
TGTGCCAGCAGCTTAGGCTGGGTGGCAGATACGCAGTATTTT
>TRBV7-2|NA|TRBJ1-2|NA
CASSLVGGRGGYTF
TGTGCCAGCAGCTTAGTTGGGGGGAGAGGGGGCTACACCTTC
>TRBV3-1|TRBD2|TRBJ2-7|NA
CASSPRGGRPYEQYF
TGTGCCAGCAGCCCGCGCGGGGGGCGCCCCTACGAGCAGTACTTC
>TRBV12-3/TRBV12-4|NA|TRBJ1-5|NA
CASREARHRNQPQHF
TGTGCCAGCAGAGAGGCGAGACATCGTAATCAGCCCCAGCATTTT
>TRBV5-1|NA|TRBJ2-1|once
CASSFRGSYEQFF
TGCGCCAGCAGCTTCCGGGGGAGCTATGAGCAGTTCTTC
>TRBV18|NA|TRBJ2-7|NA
CASSRAGSYEQYF
TGTGCCAGCTCACGAGCAGGATCCTACGAGCAGTACTTC
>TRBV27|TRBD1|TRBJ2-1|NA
CASSPETGGTYNEQFF
TGTGCCAGCAGTCCCGAGACAGGGGGCACCTACAATGAGCAGTTCTTC
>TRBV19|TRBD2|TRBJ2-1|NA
CASGKLADLYNEQFF
TGTGCCAGTGGCAAACTAGCGGACCTTTACAATGAGCAGTTCTTC
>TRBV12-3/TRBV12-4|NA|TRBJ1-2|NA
CASTRDRGSGYTF
TGTGCCAGCACCCGAGACCGGGGAAGCGGCTACACCTTC
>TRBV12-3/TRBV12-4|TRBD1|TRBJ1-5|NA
CASSLRTGDENQPQHF
TGTGCCAGCAGTTTAAGGACAGGGGATGAGAATCAGCCCCAGCATTTT
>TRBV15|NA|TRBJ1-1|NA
CATSRINRNTEAFF
TGTGCCACCAGCAGAATTAACCGGAACACTGAAGCTTTCTTT
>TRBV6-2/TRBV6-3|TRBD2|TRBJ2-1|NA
CASSTGTSVYNEQFF
TGTGCCAGCAGTACCGGGACTAGCGTCTACAATGAGCAGTTCTTC
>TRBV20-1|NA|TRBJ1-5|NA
CSATHLGRDQPQHF
TGCAGTGCTACCCATTTAGGGAGGGATCAGCCCCAGCATTTT
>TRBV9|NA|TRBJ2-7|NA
CASSSTPYEQYF
TGTGCCAGCAGCTCAACGCCCTACGAGCAGTACTTC